The present T cell receptor (beta chain) was sequenced within a study of graft-versus-host responses after intestinal transplantation. Whole-study context: Those transplanted obtained multivisceral, liver-intestinal, or isolated intestinal grafts. Each recipient received anti-thymocyte globulin induction, then tacrolimus and steroids for around 3 years.

Comments on this clone: Its antigen is unknown.

The data were produced by immunoSEQ multiplex PCR, yet TCRdb's version contains in-frame clones alone and is incomplete. The table has some 5,000 clones, 72% seen once. General study points: Peak levels of circulating GvH clones tracked with early post-transplant HvG declines. Clonal ratios of graft-versus-host to host-versus-graft in allografts were high for patients exhibiting graft-donor T cell macrochimerism.

Germline CDR1 and CDR2: MNHNY and SVGAGI (reference sequence). Trimming cost V 2 bases and J 5 bases; bases outside gene matches: 5. The CDR3 extends over 14 amino acids. The source was PBMCs, collected just over 530 days after intestinal transplant. The rearrangement links TRBV6-6 to TRBJ1-1; 7 nucleotides match TRBD1. The receptor comes from a human patient who received an intestinal transplant, so some T cells may come from the graft donor. The CDR3 loop is CASSYDSGGTEAFF. CDR3 nucleotide sequence: TGTGCCAGCAGTTACGATTCAGGGGGTACTGAAGCTTTCTTT.